The rows below give T cell receptor beta chains drawn from one sample of a study of blood T cell repertoires in COVID-19. TCRdb's copy holds only in-frame clones and misses some; the assay was immunoSEQ multiplex PCR. The sample consists of about 38,000 clones, over 80% of them appearing once. The sample taken for sequencing was peripheral blood. Source of these receptors: a human donor in a cohort sampled during active COVID-19. CDR3s include the opening cysteine and the closing phenylalanine or tryptophan. The D gene is left open where the match is weak. Not all rows give a size; the values are once, few, many and, for expanded clones, a class.

j_gene,d_gene,v_gene,abundance,CDR3nt,CDR3aa
TRBJ2-2,NA,TRBV10-2,NA,TGCGCCAGCGGGGAGACGTCAAGGGTCACCGGGGAGCTGTTTTTT,CASGETSRVTGELFF
TRBJ2-2,NA,TRBV6-2/TRBV6-3,NA,TGTGCCAGCAGTTATCTTAGTGGCACCGGGGAGCTGTTTTTT,CASSYLSGTGELFF
TRBJ2-7,NA,TRBV6-1,NA,TGTGCCAGCAGTGAAGCACCGCCGGGACAACCCTACGAGCAGTACTTC,CASSEAPPGQPYEQYF
TRBJ2-7,TRBD1,TRBV10-3,NA,TGTGCCATCAGTGCGGGACAGGGCTACGAGCAGTACTTC,CAISAGQGYEQYF
TRBJ2-2,TRBD2,TRBV5-4,once,TGTGCCAGCGGAAGTATAGCGGGAGGCGTCGGGGAGCTGTTTTTT,CASGSIAGGVGELFF
TRBJ2-3,NA,TRBV27,NA,TGTGCCAGCAGTTTATCGGCGGGGGCGGGTACCCCACATAGCACAGATACGCAGTATTTT,CASSLSAGAGTPHSTDTQYF
TRBJ2-5,TRBD1,TRBV6-6,NA,TGTGCCAGCAGTAGGGCCTTCCCAGGGGGCTTAGAGACCCAGTACTTC,CASSRAFPGGLETQYF
TRBJ2-3,TRBD2,TRBV4-1,NA,TGCGCCAGCAGCCCGCGAGATAGCGGGAGGGTCTCCACAGATACGCAGTATTTT,CASSPRDSGRVSTDTQYF
TRBJ2-1,TRBD2,TRBV19,NA,TGTGCCAGTAGGTATATAGCGGGAGGGCCGATCGATGAGCAGTTCTTC,CASRYIAGGPIDEQFF
TRBJ2-5,NA,TRBV4-1,NA,TGCGCCAGCAGCCAAGACTGGGGAGAAGAGACCCAGTACTTC,CASSQDWGEETQYF
TRBJ2-1,TRBD2,TRBV7-2,NA,TGTGCCAGCAGATCCGGGACTAGCGCCTACAATGAGCAGTTCTTC,CASRSGTSAYNEQFF
TRBJ2-2,TRBD1,TRBV9,few,TGTGCCAGCAGCGAACCCCACGGGACAGGGGTAGCGAACACCGGGGAGCTGTTTTTT,CASSEPHGTGVANTGELFF
TRBJ1-2,TRBD1,TRBV5-1,NA,TGCGCCAGCAGCTTGGGTCAGGGGGTCGGTGGCTACACCTTC,CASSLGQGVGGYTF
TRBJ1-1,NA,TRBV6-4,NA,TGTGCCAGCAGCTCCGGGACACACATGAACACTGAAGCTTTCTTT,CASSSGTHMNTEAFF
TRBJ2-7,TRBD1,TRBV29-1,NA,TGCAGCGTTACAGAGACAGGGGGATACGAGCAGTACTTC,CSVTETGGYEQYF
TRBJ1-5,NA,TRBV5-4,NA,TGTGCCAGCAGCACTCGGGGGGCTAGCAATCAGCCCCAGCATTTT,CASSTRGASNQPQHF
TRBJ2-3,NA,TRBV5-8,NA,TGTGCCAGCAGGAGGGCGGGAATCAGCACAGATACGCAGTATTTT,CASRRAGISTDTQYF
TRBJ2-1,TRBD1,TRBV7-9,NA,TGTGCCAGCAGCTTAGTTTCCAGGGGGATGTACAATGAGCAGTTCTTC,CASSLVSRGMYNEQFF
TRBJ1-4,NA,TRBV5-6,few,TGTGCCAGCAGCTCGATTCAGGGATCCACTAATGAAAAACTGTTTTTT,CASSSIQGSTNEKLFF
TRBJ2-7,NA,TRBV15,NA,TGTGCCACCAGCATGGCTGGCACCAAATACGAGCAGTACTTC,CATSMAGTKYEQYF
TRBJ1-5,NA,TRBV19,once,TGTGCCAGTACGGTAAGAGGGGAGGGGAGCAATCAGCCCCAGCATTTT,CASTVRGEGSNQPQHF
TRBJ2-5,TRBD2,TRBV5-4,NA,TGTGCCAGCAGTCTGGGACTAGCGGGGGGCCGTTCTAGAGAGACCCAGTACTTC,CASSLGLAGGRSRETQYF
TRBJ2-4,NA,TRBV25-1,NA,TGTGCCAGCAGTGGTACAGTAGCCAAAAACATTCAGTACTTC,CASSGTVAKNIQYF
TRBJ1-1,NA,TRBV19,NA,TGTGCCAGTAGTATACGGGAGAACACTGAAGCTTTCTTT,CASSIRENTEAFF
TRBJ1-4,NA,TRBV4-1,NA,TGCGCCAGCAGCCAAGCGGGAGGGGTACCTGAAAAACTGTTTTTT,CASSQAGGVPEKLFF
TRBJ2-3,TRBD2,TRBV27,NA,TGTGCCAGCAGTTCGTCCACATTTCGGGAGGCTCTCACAGATACGCAGTATTTT,CASSSSTFREALTDTQYF
TRBJ1-4,NA,TRBV5-1,NA,TGCGCCAGCAGCTTGGGAGGCACTAATGAAAAACTGTTTTTT,CASSLGGTNEKLFF
TRBJ1-5,NA,TRBV5-6,NA,TGTGCCAGCAGCTTGAGCGGCAATCAGCCCCAGCATTTT,CASSLSGNQPQHF
TRBJ2-7,TRBD1,TRBV30,NA,TGTGCCTGGGGCCGACAGGGGATTTACAACGAGCAGTACTTC,CAWGRQGIYNEQYF
TRBJ2-1,NA,TRBV6-4,NA,TGTGCCAGCAGTTCCTCCCTCACGGGTGGCAATGAGCAGTTCTTC,CASSSSLTGGNEQFF
TRBJ2-3,TRBD2,TRBV5-1,NA,TGCGCCAGCAGCACCAGCGGGAGGGTTACAGATACGCAGTATTTT,CASSTSGRVTDTQYF
TRBJ2-7,NA,TRBV15,few,TGTGCCACCAGCCAAAGGCAGGGCAGCTACGAGCAGTACTTC,CATSQRQGSYEQYF
TRBJ2-1,TRBD1,TRBV5-1,NA,TGCGCCAGCAGCTCCCGCCTGGACAGGGGGCCGAATGAGCAGTTCTTC,CASSSRLDRGPNEQFF
TRBJ1-2,NA,TRBV6-5,NA,TGTGCCAGCAAGTTGTCAGATTATATTGGCTACACCTTC,CASKLSDYIGYTF
TRBJ2-1,TRBD2,TRBV7-3,NA,TGTGCCAGCAGCTTACTTGGCGGGGGGCAGTTCTTC,CASSLLGGGQFF
TRBJ1-1,NA,TRBV7-9,few,TGTGCCAGCAGCTATACAGGGCTACTAAACACTGAAGCTTTCTTT,CASSYTGLLNTEAFF
TRBJ2-1,NA,TRBV7-9,NA,TGTGCCAGCAGCCCGCTATTTCCCGGGAGAAGCTCCTACAATGAGCAGTTCTTC,CASSPLFPGRSSYNEQFF
TRBJ2-1,TRBD2,TRBV6-5,NA,TGTGCCAGCAACCCTAGCGGGGCCTCCTACAATGAGCAGTTCTTC,CASNPSGASYNEQFF
TRBJ2-7,TRBD2,TRBV18,NA,TGTGCCAGCTCACCCGGGACTAGCTCCTACGAGCAGTACTTC,CASSPGTSSYEQYF
TRBJ2-3,TRBD2,TRBV10-1,NA,TGCGCCAGCAGTGGGACTAGCGGGGTCACGCAGTATTTT,CASSGTSGVTQYF